This T cell receptor (beta chain) appears in the sequencing data of a study of T cell responses to AZD1222 COVID-19 vaccine. Regarding the study as a whole: Seropositive AZD1222 recipients at baseline numbered only five to seven. Once two AZD1222 doses were given, Spike-specific TCR breadth and depth went up.

Some second doses came at about 4 weeks and others at about 12 weeks; these were pooled. This clone was observed once. The target antigen is unknown. Sequencing was performed with immunoSEQ multiplex PCR; in TCRdb, only in-frame clones are kept and a portion is missing. The sample consists of 150,000 to 200,000 clones, around 94% of them appearing once. The CDR3 runs to 16 residues. Germline V lookup: CDR1 KGHSH, CDR2 LQKENI. V lost 3 bases and J lost 10, with 22 bases in between. This clonotype originated in an adult who received the AZD1222 COVID-19 vaccine. The chain combines TRBV18 with TRBJ2-1, with a tentative D call TRBD1 (5 bases). The sample was peripheral blood, taken 28 days after the second AZD1222 dose. As DNA, the CDR3 is TGTGCCAGCTCACCCCCCGTCAGGGCCATTCATTCCGAGCAGTTCTTC. This sequence encodes CASSPPVRAIHSEQFF.